Shown below are 23 T cell receptor beta chains from a single sample sequenced in a study of cytomegalovirus exposure and HLA in healthy donors. With 60 Vbeta and 13 Jbeta primers, the PCR was carried out. Clones were sequenced by immunoSEQ multiplex PCR, and TCRdb holds only the in-frame ones, with some missing. The sample has 150,000 to 200,000 clones, 75% to 90% seen once; the top ten hold approximately 2.1%. Sequenced sample: PBMCs. The receptors come from a woman between 18 and 29 years old in good health and CMV-seronegative.

J is TRBJ2-7 and V is TRBV29-1; D perhaps matches TRBD2 (6 bases). CDR3 length: 22 residues. V shed 4 bases and J shed 4 bases, with 41 bases lying between them. CDR1 and CDR2 from the germline V gene are SQVTM and ANQGSEA. CDR3 DNA: TGCAGCGTTGGGAGGACGAGTGATCAGGCGGGAATTTCTACCGGGGGACTTTACGAGCAGTACTTC. Translation gives CSVGRTSDQAGISTGGLYEQYF.

The CDR3 sequence is CASSEYSTRANYGYTF. The CDR3 nucleotides read TGTGCCAGCAGTGAGTATTCTACCCGAGCTAACTATGGCTACACCTTC. The chain uses TRBV6-1 and TRBJ1-2; D call uncertain. Germline V gene lookup returns CDR1 MNHNS and CDR2 SASEGT. The CDR3 length is 16 residues. Trimming took off 3 bases at V and 0 bases at J, with 14 bases between the two ends.

This chain links TRBV19 with TRBJ2-3; D is possibly TRBD2 (6 bases). The length of the CDR3 is 15 residues. CDR1 is LNHDA, CDR2 SQIVND, per germline (reference sequence). The germline V and J ends were trimmed by 10 bases and 0 bases, with 17 bases remaining between them. The CDR3 region has the DNA TGTGCCACTCAACGACTAGGAGGTAGCACAGATACGCAGTATTTT. Encoded protein: CATQRLGGSTDTQYF.

CDR3 sequence: CASSQDIPGVRNTEAFF. The CDR3 DNA reads TGTGCCAGCAGCCAAGATATTCCAGGGGTCAGGAACACTGAAGCTTTCTTT. The chain carries TRBV4-2 and TRBJ1-1; maybe TRBD1 (6 bases). The CDR3 totals 17 residues. V lost 0 bases, J lost 1 base, and 15 bases lay in between. Germline V gene data show CDR1 as LGHNA and CDR2 as YNFKEQ.

The V gene is TRBV15, the J gene TRBJ2-5; no clear D. The end of the DNA is better explained by TRBJ2-7, so the J call may be wrong. The CDR3 contains 13 residues. Germline V CDR1 and CDR2: LNHNV, YYDKDF (reference sequence). This CDR3 reads CATSRDGDYEQYF. DNA of the CDR3: TGTGCCACCAGCAGAGATGGGGACTACGAGCAGTACTTC.

The chain carries TRBV7-2 and TRBJ1-3; D may be TRBD1 (5 bases). The germline V gene has CDR1 SGHTA and CDR2 FQGNSA. V lost 0 bases and J 3 bases, leaving 9 bases between the germline ends. The length of the CDR3 is 15 residues. The CDR3 DNA sequence: TGTGCCAGCAGCTTAGCATCGGGGGTTGGAAACACCATATATTTT. This translates into CASSLASGVGNTIYF.

The rearrangement links TRBV5-4 to TRBJ2-1; TRBD2 matches at 10 bases. V gave up 4 bases and J gave up 6 bases; unmatched junction bases: 13. The CDR3 spans 17 residues. CDR1 SGHNT and CDR2 YYREEE come from the germline V gene (reference sequence). The CDR3 region is CASSKPGSGRAINEQFF. In DNA form, the CDR3 reads TGTGCCAGCAGCAAACCCGGGAGCGGGAGGGCCATCAATGAGCAGTTCTTC.

The rearrangement uses TRBV5-8 and TRBJ2-7; D is perhaps TRBD1 (5 bases). The V end lost 5 bases, the J end lost 2 bases, and 17 bases lay between the germline ends. CDR1 and CDR2 from the germline V gene are SGHTS and YDEGEE. The CDR3 runs 15 residues. The CDR3 protein is CASRSRQGSPYEQYF. The DNA for the CDR3 is TGTGCCAGCAGGTCCCGCCAGGGTTCTCCCTACGAGCAGTACTTC.

V is TRBV19 and J is TRBJ2-7, with D possibly matching TRBD1 (5 bases). Germline V gene data show CDR1 as LNHDA and CDR2 as SQIVND (reference sequence). Trimming took off 7 bases at V and 2 bases at J, with 21 bases between the two ends. CDR3 size: 16 residues. Here the CDR3 reads CASTKGRDGRAYEQYF. The CDR3 region has the DNA TGTGCCAGTACTAAGGGCAGGGATGGTCGGGCCTACGAGCAGTACTTC.

Only one count was recorded for this clone. This sequence joins TRBV28 and TRBJ1-5; D is unresolved. Deletions cut 4 bases from V and 0 bases from J, with 7 bases between. Germline lookup yields CDR1 MDHEN and CDR2 SYDVKM. CDR3 length: 14 amino acids. This chain's CDR3 is CASSWGGSNQPQHF. In DNA form, the CDR3 reads TGTGCCAGCAGTTGGGGAGGTAGCAATCAGCCCCAGCATTTT.

The rearrangement joins TRBV9 to TRBJ2-1; D is perhaps TRBD2 (6 bases). V shed 0 bases and J shed 5 bases, with 12 bases lying between them. The CDR3 is 15 residues long. The germline V gene encodes CDR1 SGDLS and CDR2 YYNGEE. CDR3 nucleotides: TGTGCCAGCAGCGTAGACTCTAGCGACCACAATGAGCAGTTCTTC. This translates into CASSVDSSDHNEQFF.

This clone was seen only a few times. CDR3 in amino acids: CARSSAGTGPYEQYF. The CDR3 region has the DNA TGTGCCAGAAGCTCCGCGGGGACAGGGCCCTACGAGCAGTACTTC. The chain is built from TRBV5-3 and TRBJ2-7; 9 positions agree with TRBD1. TRBV5-3 is an open reading frame whose function is uncertain. V was pared by 3 bases and J by 2 bases, with 6 bases of the junction left unmatched. The CDR3 loop spans 15 amino acids.

The CDR3 bases are TGTGCCAGCAGCGGACTAGCGGGAAAAGCTGGGACCTACAATGAGCAGTTCTTC. It is translated as CASSGLAGKAGTYNEQFF. The chain employs TRBV5-5 and TRBJ2-1; 12 bases map to TRBD2. V shed 4 bases, J shed 2 bases, and the junction held 10 bases outside the gene matches. Per germline, CDR1 SGHKS and CDR2 YYEKEE (reference sequence). This CDR3 comprises 18 residues.

The chain employs TRBV19 and TRBJ1-2; D is uncertain. Germline lookup yields CDR1 LNHDA and CDR2 SQIVND (reference sequence). The ends were cut back, 3 bases at V and 0 bases at J, with 20 bases in the middle. This CDR3 comprises 18 residues. The CDR3 nucleotides are TGTGCCAGTAGTATTCCGCCCTGGCAGGATACTTCTAACTATGGCTACACCTTC. Translated: CASSIPPWQDTSNYGYTF.

The chain carries TRBV7-2 and TRBJ1-1; D remains unclear. The V end lost 2 bases, the J end lost 4 bases, and 8 bases lay between the germline ends. Per the germline V gene, CDR1 is SGHTA and CDR2 is FQGNSA. The CDR3 length is 13 residues. The DNA of the CDR3 is TGTGCCAGCAGCTTATATGAGAGCACTGAAGCTTTCTTT. Amino acid sequence: CASSLYESTEAFF.

The V and J genes are TRBV5-1 and TRBJ1-5; D gene uncertain. V was clipped by 4 bases and J by 6 bases, with 14 bases between them. The CDR3 has 14 residues. Germline values: CDR1 SGHRS, CDR2 YFSETQ. CDR3 amino acids: CASSPDREGQPQHF. CDR3 coding DNA: TGCGCCAGCAGCCCGGACCGGGAGGGTCAGCCCCAGCATTTT.

The gene calls are TRBV4-1 and TRBJ2-1; 12 bases agree with TRBD2. CDR3 length: 16 amino acids. J gave up 10 bases and V 2 bases, and 9 bases lay outside the gene matches. Germline-derived CDR1 and CDR2 are MGHRA and YSYEKL. CDR3 DNA: TGCGCCAGCAGCCAAATCTCTAGCGGGAGGGTTGGGGAGCAGTTCTTC. It translates to CASSQISSGRVGEQFF.

J is TRBJ2-1 and V is TRBV2; no firm D call. Trimming cost V 5 bases and J 6 bases, with 8 bases left between them. The length of the CDR3 is 12 residues. CDR1 is SNHLY, CDR2 FYNNEI, per germline. The CDR3 sequence: CASSTKINEQFF. CDR3 DNA: TGTGCCAGCAGTACAAAGATCAATGAGCAGTTCTTC.

J is TRBJ2-1 and V is TRBV5-1; D may be TRBD1 (7 bases). Germline CDR1 reads SGHRS; CDR2 reads YFSETQ. There are 15 residues in the CDR3. V lost 1 base to trimming and J lost 11 bases, with 19 bases between them. Here the CDR3 DNA reads TGCGCCAGCAGCTTGTTACAGGGGACTGGCAACCAGCAGTTCTTC. Residues: CASSLLQGTGNQQFF.

The chain carries TRBV5-4 and TRBJ2-5; 9 bases agree with TRBD1. The J call could be wrong; TRBJ2-7 is a better fit for the DNA end. The CDR3 spans 15 residues. In germline, CDR1 is SGHNT, CDR2 YYREEE (reference sequence). In nucleotides, the CDR3 is TGTGCCAGCAGCAATACGGGACAGGGTAACTACGAGCAGTACTTC. Amino acid sequence: CASSNTGQGNYEQYF.

This clone was detected once. CDR3 coding DNA: TGCGCCAGCAGCTTGGGGACAGGGGACGAGCAGTACTTC. It yields the protein CASSLGTGDEQYF. V usage is TRBV5-1 and J usage is TRBJ2-7; the match to TRBD1 covers 9 bases. Germline values: CDR1 SGHRS, CDR2 YFSETQ. Trimming took 0 bases from V and 5 from J; bases not matched to a gene: 0. CDR3 length: 13 amino acids. Full variable domain (outside the CDR3, taken from reference TRBV5-1 and TRBJ2-7): KAGVTQTPRYLIKTRGQQVTLSCSPISGHRSVSWYQQTPGQGLQFLFEYFSETQRNKGNFPGRFSGRQFSNSRSEMNVSTLELGDSALYLCASSLGTGDEQYFGPGTRLTVT.

The chain employs TRBV11-2 and TRBJ2-1; TRBD2 matches 9 bases. The CDR3 runs 16 residues. CDR1 and CDR2 (germline): SGHAT, FQNNGV. The V segment lost 0 bases and the J segment 6 bases; nucleotides outside the gene matches: 6. CDR3 protein: CASSLEQREVGNEQFF. In DNA form, the CDR3 reads TGTGCCAGCAGCTTAGAGCAGCGGGAGGTCGGCAATGAGCAGTTCTTC.

This clone was counted only a few times. The chain employs TRBV6-5 and TRBJ1-4, with a tentative D call TRBD1 (6 bases). V was trimmed by 2 bases and J by 0 bases, leaving 7 bases between them. Looked up from germline, CDR1 is MNHEY and CDR2 is SVGAGI. The CDR3 sequence is 15 residues long. DNA for the CDR3: TGTGCCAGCAGTTACCAGGGGACAACTAATGAAAAACTGTTTTTT. Residues: CASSYQGTTNEKLFF.